These 11 T cell receptor beta chains originate from one sample sequenced in a study of PD-L1 blockade in urothelial cancer. Here immunoSEQ multiplex PCR was the method, and the copy in TCRdb shows in-frame clones only, minus some. The data show roughly 60,000 clones, with over 70% seen just once and almost 4.5% held by the top ten. The sample was PBMCs, taken around atezolizumab (anti-PD-L1) treatment. The source is an older man with urothelial cancer.

The V gene is TRBV9, the J gene TRBJ2-1; D call uncertain. V dropped 0 bases and J dropped 8 bases, with 12 bases sitting between them. Germline CDR1 reads SGDLS; CDR2 reads YYNGEE. The CDR3 length is 14 residues. Written as DNA, the CDR3 is TGTGCCAGCAGCGTAGCTGGCGGCGTACATGAGCAGTTCTTC. Protein: CASSVAGGVHEQFF. Based on the CDR3 plus reference TRBV9 and TRBJ2-1, the full variable domain is DSGVTQTPKHLITATGQRVTLRCSPRSGDLSVYWYQQSLDQGLQFLIQYYNGEERAKGNILERFSAQQFPDLHSELNLSSLELGDSALYFCASSVAGGVHEQFFGPGTRLTVL.

The V gene is TRBV6-1, the J gene TRBJ1-2; unclear D gene. The germline V and J ends were trimmed by 7 bases and 8 bases, with 11 bases remaining between them. Germline V gene lookup returns CDR1 MNHNS and CDR2 SASEGT. CDR3 length: 11 amino acids. CDR3 coding DNA: TGTGCCAGCACCCCCCGAGAAGGCTACACCTTC. It yields the protein CASTPREGYTF.

This clone has a single count. J is TRBJ2-7 and V is TRBV28; no clear D. The CDR3 is 12 residues long. Trimming left V 10 bases short and J 2 bases short, with 12 bases between. Germline loops: CDR1 MDHEN, CDR2 SYDVKM. CDR3 bases: TGTGCCATCGCAGAACCGCCCTACGAGCAGTACTTC. Its protein product is CAIAEPPYEQYF.

This clone is a singleton in its sample. The chain recombines TRBV6-1 with TRBJ1-2; possibly TRBD1 for D (5 bases). Germline CDR1 is MNHNS and CDR2 is SASEGT. CDR3 size: 13 residues. V dropped 5 bases and J dropped 6 bases, with 13 bases sitting between them. This CDR3 reads CASSRGWADGYTF. As DNA, the CDR3 is TGTGCCAGCAGTCGGGGGTGGGCGGATGGCTACACCTTC.

The rearrangement uses TRBV19 and TRBJ2-7; 10 positions match TRBD2. CDR3 length: 16 amino acids. Germline V CDR1 and CDR2: LNHDA, SQIVND (reference sequence). J lost 0 bases, V lost 4 bases, and 6 bases had no gene match. CDR3 in DNA: TGTGCCAGTAGTACAACCGGGACTAGCGCCTCCTACGAGCAGTACTTC. This codes for CASSTTGTSASYEQYF.

The chain is built from TRBV27 and TRBJ2-2; TRBD2 aligns across 11 bases. CDR3 length: 15 amino acids. Unmatched junction bases numbered 7, after V lost 6 bases and J lost 7 bases. Germline assignment: CDR1 MNHEY and CDR2 SMNVEV (reference sequence). CDR3 in amino acids: CASRNSGREVGELFF. CDR3 nucleotides: TGTGCCAGCAGGAATAGCGGGAGGGAGGTCGGGGAGCTGTTTTTT.

This clone showed up just a few times. The chain links TRBV30 to TRBJ1-1; 9 nucleotides agree with TRBD1. The CDR3 runs to 13 residues. V lost 3 bases and J lost 1; bases outside the gene matches: 0. Germline values: CDR1 GTSNPN, CDR2 SVGIG (reference sequence). In DNA, the CDR3 is TGTGCCTGGAGGACAGGGGGGAACACTGAAGCTTTCTTT. Its translation: CAWRTGGNTEAFF.

V usage is TRBV4-2 and J usage is TRBJ2-2; D perhaps matches TRBD2 (5 bases). This CDR3 is 14 amino acids long. Per the germline V gene, CDR1 is LGHNA and CDR2 is YNFKEQ. Trimming shortened V by 0 bases and J by 6 bases, and 8 bases separated the two germline ends. The CDR3: CASSQDWGAGELFF. CDR3 sequence (DNA): TGTGCCAGCAGCCAAGATTGGGGAGCCGGGGAGCTGTTTTTT.

V is TRBV27 and J is TRBJ2-7; TRBD2 aligns across 10 bases. This CDR3 is built from 15 residues. Germline assignment: CDR1 MNHEY and CDR2 SMNVEV (reference sequence). V gave up 2 bases and J gave up 4 bases; unmatched junction bases: 5. CDR3 amino acids: CASSLGWTSGYEQYF. The CDR3 coding sequence is TGTGCCAGCAGTTTAGGGTGGACTAGCGGATACGAGCAGTACTTC.

This chain joins TRBV5-4 and TRBJ1-4, with D perhaps TRBD1 (5 bases). Looked up from germline, CDR1 is SGHNT and CDR2 is YYREEE (reference sequence). This CDR3 has 17 residues. Trimming left V 3 bases short and J 4 bases short, with 19 bases between. This CDR3 is CASSSSRDGGINEKLFF. CDR3 bases: TGTGCCAGCAGCTCGAGCCGGGACGGCGGGATTAATGAAAAACTGTTTTTT.

V usage is TRBV7-6 and J usage is TRBJ1-1; tentative D call: TRBD1 (5 bases). Trimming stripped 0 bases from V and 3 bases from J, with 11 bases between. The germline V gene has CDR1 SGHVS and CDR2 FNYEAQ. The CDR3 consists of 15 residues. The CDR3 loop reads CASSLAGVDDTEAFF. DNA of the CDR3: TGTGCCAGCAGCTTAGCAGGGGTTGACGACACTGAAGCTTTCTTT.